Following are 5 T cell receptor beta chains from one sample sequenced in a study of vaccination and CD4 T cells after COVID-19. The sample's time point: late sampling 161 to 241 days after vaccination in a few convalescent patients. One entry per CDR3 protein results from TCRdb running MiXCR on the PCR reads. The sample records 25,000 to 30,000 distinct CDR3 sequences, roughly 45% being singletons. Source: CD4+ T cells from blood, taken about 7 months after SARS-CoV-2 vaccination. The receptors come from a human donor who had recovered from COVID-19.

The chain has TRBV28 and TRBJ1-2; no reliable D call. Trimming left V 2 bases short and J 7 bases short, with 11 bases between. The CDR3 covers 13 residues. CDR1 is MDHEN, CDR2 SYDVKM, per germline. The chain's CDR3 is CASSLTRESGYTF. The CDR3 bases are TGTGCCAGCAGTTTAACCAGAGAAAGTGGCTACACCTTC.

The chain recombines TRBV20-1 with TRBJ2-2; D unclear. Germline loops: CDR1 DFQATT, CDR2 SNEGSKA (reference sequence). The CDR3 is 13 residues long. Trimming shortened V by 5 bases and J by 0 bases, and 7 bases separated the two germline ends. CDR3 in amino acids: CSASNANTGELFF. The CDR3 DNA follows: TGCAGTGCTTCCAACGCGAACACCGGGGAGCTGTTTTTT.

This chain links TRBV7-2 with TRBJ2-3; 7 positions match TRBD1. The ends lost 3 bases at V and 4 bases at J; junction bases unmatched: 7. The CDR3 is 15 amino acids. Per germline, CDR1 SGHTA and CDR2 FQGNSA. This CDR3 is CASSFRDRDADTQYF. CDR3 in DNA: TGTGCCAGCAGCTTCCGGGACAGAGATGCAGATACGCAGTATTTT.

V gene TRBV20-1 combines with J gene TRBJ2-1; the D gene is possibly TRBD2 (6 bases). The CDR3 sequence is 17 residues long. V was clipped by 5 bases and J by 10 bases, with 30 bases between them. Germline V gene lookup returns CDR1 DFQATT and CDR2 SNEGSKA (reference sequence). Here the CDR3 DNA reads TGCAGTGCTTCCGTCCGCTTAATCGGGAGAAGCCTCAGGGAGCAGTTCTTC. As protein: CSASVRLIGRSLREQFF.

This clonotype has only one observation. The rearrangement uses TRBV7-2 and TRBJ2-7; 14 nucleotides line up with TRBD2. Looked up from germline, CDR1 is SGHTA and CDR2 is FQGNSA. This CDR3 has 15 residues. Trimming at V came to 5 bases and at J to 6 bases, leaving 6 bases not matched to a gene. The chain's CDR3 is CASSAGLAGVLEQYF. In nucleotides, the CDR3 is TGTGCCAGCAGCGCGGGACTAGCGGGAGTCCTCGAGCAGTACTTC. Full variable domain (outside the CDR3, taken from reference TRBV7-2 and TRBJ2-7): GAGVSQSPSNKVTEKGKDVELRCDPISGHTALYWYRQSLGQGLEFLIYFQGNSAPDKSGLPSDRFSAERTGGSVSTLTIQRTQQEDSAVYLCASSAGLAGVLEQYFGPGTRLTVT.